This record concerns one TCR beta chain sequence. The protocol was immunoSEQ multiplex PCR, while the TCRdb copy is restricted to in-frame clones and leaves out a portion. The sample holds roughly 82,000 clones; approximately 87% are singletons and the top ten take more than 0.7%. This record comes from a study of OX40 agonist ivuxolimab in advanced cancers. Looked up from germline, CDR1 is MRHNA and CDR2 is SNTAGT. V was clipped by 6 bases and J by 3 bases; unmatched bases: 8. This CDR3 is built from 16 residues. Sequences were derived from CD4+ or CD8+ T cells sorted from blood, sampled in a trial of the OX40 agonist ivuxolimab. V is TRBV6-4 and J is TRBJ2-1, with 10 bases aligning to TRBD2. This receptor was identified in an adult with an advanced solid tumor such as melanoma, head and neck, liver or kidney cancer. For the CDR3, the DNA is TGTGCCAGCAGCCCACTAGCGGGGTTGAACTACAATGAGCAGTTCTTC. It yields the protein CASSPLAGLNYNEQFF.